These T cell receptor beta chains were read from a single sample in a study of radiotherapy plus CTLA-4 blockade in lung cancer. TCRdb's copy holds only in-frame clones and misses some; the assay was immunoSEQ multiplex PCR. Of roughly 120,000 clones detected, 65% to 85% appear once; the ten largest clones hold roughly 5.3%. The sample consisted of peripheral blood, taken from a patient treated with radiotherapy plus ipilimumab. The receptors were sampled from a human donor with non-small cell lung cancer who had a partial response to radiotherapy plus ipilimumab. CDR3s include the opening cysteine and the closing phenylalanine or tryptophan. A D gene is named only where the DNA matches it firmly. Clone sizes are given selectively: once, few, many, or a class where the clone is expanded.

cdr3_nt: TGTGCCAGCAGTGGAAGGACAGGCCATTCAGAAGCTTTCTTT
cdr3_aa: CASSGRTGHSEAFF
v_call: TRBV6-5
j_call: TRBJ1-1
clone_size: -
d_call: TRBD1

cdr3_nt: TGTGCCAGCCTCCAAGGACGGACAAACACCGGGGAGCTGTTTTTT
cdr3_aa: CASLQGRTNTGELFF
v_call: TRBV6-1
j_call: TRBJ2-2
clone_size: -
d_call: -

cdr3_nt: TGTGCCAGCAGTCCACCTAGCGGCATATCCTACAATGAGCAGTTCTTC
cdr3_aa: CASSPPSGISYNEQFF
v_call: TRBV5-5
j_call: TRBJ2-1
clone_size: -
d_call: TRBD2

cdr3_nt: TGTGCCAGCATAGCACCGGACAACTACAATGAGCAGTTCTTC
cdr3_aa: CASIAPDNYNEQFF
v_call: TRBV18
j_call: TRBJ2-1
clone_size: -
d_call: -

cdr3_nt: TGTGCCAGCAGCCCTAAGCACTCAGGGGTAGAGGGTGGCTACACCTTC
cdr3_aa: CASSPKHSGVEGGYTF
v_call: TRBV9
j_call: TRBJ1-2
clone_size: -
d_call: -

cdr3_nt: TGTGCCAGTAAGGACCGGGGTTACAATGAGCAGTTCTTC
cdr3_aa: CASKDRGYNEQFF
v_call: TRBV19
j_call: TRBJ2-1
clone_size: -
d_call: -

cdr3_nt: TGCGCCAGCAGCCACCACCCTAGAGAGGGGGATGGGAACACTGAAGCTTTCTTT
cdr3_aa: CASSHHPREGDGNTEAFF
v_call: TRBV4-1
j_call: TRBJ1-1
clone_size: few
d_call: -

cdr3_nt: TGCGCCAGCAGCCAAGATCAGACTAGCGGGAGGGGGTATTTT
cdr3_aa: CASSQDQTSGRGYF
v_call: TRBV4-1
j_call: TRBJ2-3
clone_size: -
d_call: TRBD2

cdr3_nt: TGTGCCAGCAGTGAAGGGGACAAAAGAGAGACCCAGTACTTC
cdr3_aa: CASSEGDKRETQYF
v_call: TRBV2
j_call: TRBJ2-5
clone_size: -
d_call: -

cdr3_nt: TGTGCCAGCAGCCTACAGGGGGATAGCAATCAGCCCCAGCATTTT
cdr3_aa: CASSLQGDSNQPQHF
v_call: TRBV7-9
j_call: TRBJ1-5
clone_size: -
d_call: TRBD1